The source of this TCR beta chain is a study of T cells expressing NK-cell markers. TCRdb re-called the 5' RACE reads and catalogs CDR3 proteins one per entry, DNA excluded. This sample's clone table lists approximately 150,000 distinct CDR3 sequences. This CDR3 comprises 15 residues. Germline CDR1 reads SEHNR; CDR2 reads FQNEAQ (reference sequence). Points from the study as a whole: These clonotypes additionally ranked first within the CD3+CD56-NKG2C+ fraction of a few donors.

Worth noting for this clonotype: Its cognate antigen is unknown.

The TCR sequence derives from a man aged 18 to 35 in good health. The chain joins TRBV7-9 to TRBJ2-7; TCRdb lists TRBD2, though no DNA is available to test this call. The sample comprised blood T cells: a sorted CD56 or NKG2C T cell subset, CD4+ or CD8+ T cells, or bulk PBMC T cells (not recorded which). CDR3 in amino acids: CASSLFSDAGYEQYF.